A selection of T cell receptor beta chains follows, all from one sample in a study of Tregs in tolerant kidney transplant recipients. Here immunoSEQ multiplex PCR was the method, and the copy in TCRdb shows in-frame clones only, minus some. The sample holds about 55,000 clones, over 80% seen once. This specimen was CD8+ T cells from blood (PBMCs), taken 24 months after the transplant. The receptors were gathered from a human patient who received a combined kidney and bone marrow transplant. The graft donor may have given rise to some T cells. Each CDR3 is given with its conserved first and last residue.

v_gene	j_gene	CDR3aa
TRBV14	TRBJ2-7	CASSQDTYEQYF
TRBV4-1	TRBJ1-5	CASSQAGYGGNQPQHF
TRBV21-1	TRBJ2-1	CASSRGTADNEQFF
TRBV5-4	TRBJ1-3	CASSVGQSSGNTIYF
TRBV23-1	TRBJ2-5	CASLTGPGTQYF
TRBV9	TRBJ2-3	CASSVSPTRSTDTQYF
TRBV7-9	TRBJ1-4	CASSLAWGTGEKLFF
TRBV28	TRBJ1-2	CASSTYFEDTTANYGYTF
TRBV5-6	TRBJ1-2	CASSLGQLDGYTF
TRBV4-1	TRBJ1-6	CASSQFGDRLNSPLHF
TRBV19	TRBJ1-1	CASSTGQGSWNTEAFF
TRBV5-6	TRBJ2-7	CASSLGGGLRYEQYF
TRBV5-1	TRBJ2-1	CASSTRTSGNEQFF
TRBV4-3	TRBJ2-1	CASSQWEFYEQFF
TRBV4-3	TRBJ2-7	CASSQDGSSGASYEQYF
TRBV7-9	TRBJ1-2	CASRPTTGIYGYTF
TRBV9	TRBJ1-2	CASSAAGGAWYGYTF
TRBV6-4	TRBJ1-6	CASRLRGSWNSPLHF
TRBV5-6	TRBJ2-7	CASSETTDYEQYF
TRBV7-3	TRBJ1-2	CASSLIGGLDGYTF
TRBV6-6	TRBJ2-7	CASSPQGQGLSYEQYF
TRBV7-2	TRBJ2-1	CASSSTSGPYNEQFF
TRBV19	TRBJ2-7	CASSWGRGPDEQYF
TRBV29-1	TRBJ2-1	CSVGGLSYNEQFF
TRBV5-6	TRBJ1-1	CASSRGLGSTNTEAFF
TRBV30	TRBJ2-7	CAGHHRGAYEQYF
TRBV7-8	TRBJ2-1	CASSHQAGPFPDEQFF
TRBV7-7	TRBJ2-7	CASSLALSYEQYF
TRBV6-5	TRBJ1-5	CASSEDRVLQPQHF
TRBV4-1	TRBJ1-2	CASSQSSDGANYGYTF
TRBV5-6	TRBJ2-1	CASSFGLAGERSYNEQFF
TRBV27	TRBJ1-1	CASKTGGTEAFF
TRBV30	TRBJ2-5	CAWSPPGETQYF
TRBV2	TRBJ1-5	CASRGPYSNQPQHF
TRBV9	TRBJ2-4	CASSVEDNIAKNIQYF
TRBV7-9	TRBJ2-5	CASSLGTPQTQYF
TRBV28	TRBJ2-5	CASSLRLAGEQETQYF
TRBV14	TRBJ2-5	CASSPERDWRATQYF
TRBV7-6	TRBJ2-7	CASSLAGVHEQYF
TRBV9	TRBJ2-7	CASSPLGGAFSYEQYF
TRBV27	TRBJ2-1	CASSLRSSYNEQFF
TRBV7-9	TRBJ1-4	CASSARGAVNEKLFF
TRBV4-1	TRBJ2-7	CASSQDIPYEQYF
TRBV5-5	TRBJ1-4	CASSFDRSNEKLFF
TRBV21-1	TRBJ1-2	CASSKRGPKVDGHGYTF
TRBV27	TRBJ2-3	CASSLRGGSTDTQYF
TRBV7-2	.	CASSYSAPGQGWYEQYF
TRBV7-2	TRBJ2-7	CASSVASAYEQYF
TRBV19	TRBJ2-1	CASSILSRGAYNEQFF
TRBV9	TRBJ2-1	CASSTSSGSSYNEQFF
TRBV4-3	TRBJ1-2	CASSQEPTGNYGYTF
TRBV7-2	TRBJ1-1	CASSPNRGDTEAFF
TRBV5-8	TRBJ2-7	CASSEGRRGDFEQYF
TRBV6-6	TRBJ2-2	CASIKVRENGELFF
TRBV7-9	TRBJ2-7	CASSSGQACQYF